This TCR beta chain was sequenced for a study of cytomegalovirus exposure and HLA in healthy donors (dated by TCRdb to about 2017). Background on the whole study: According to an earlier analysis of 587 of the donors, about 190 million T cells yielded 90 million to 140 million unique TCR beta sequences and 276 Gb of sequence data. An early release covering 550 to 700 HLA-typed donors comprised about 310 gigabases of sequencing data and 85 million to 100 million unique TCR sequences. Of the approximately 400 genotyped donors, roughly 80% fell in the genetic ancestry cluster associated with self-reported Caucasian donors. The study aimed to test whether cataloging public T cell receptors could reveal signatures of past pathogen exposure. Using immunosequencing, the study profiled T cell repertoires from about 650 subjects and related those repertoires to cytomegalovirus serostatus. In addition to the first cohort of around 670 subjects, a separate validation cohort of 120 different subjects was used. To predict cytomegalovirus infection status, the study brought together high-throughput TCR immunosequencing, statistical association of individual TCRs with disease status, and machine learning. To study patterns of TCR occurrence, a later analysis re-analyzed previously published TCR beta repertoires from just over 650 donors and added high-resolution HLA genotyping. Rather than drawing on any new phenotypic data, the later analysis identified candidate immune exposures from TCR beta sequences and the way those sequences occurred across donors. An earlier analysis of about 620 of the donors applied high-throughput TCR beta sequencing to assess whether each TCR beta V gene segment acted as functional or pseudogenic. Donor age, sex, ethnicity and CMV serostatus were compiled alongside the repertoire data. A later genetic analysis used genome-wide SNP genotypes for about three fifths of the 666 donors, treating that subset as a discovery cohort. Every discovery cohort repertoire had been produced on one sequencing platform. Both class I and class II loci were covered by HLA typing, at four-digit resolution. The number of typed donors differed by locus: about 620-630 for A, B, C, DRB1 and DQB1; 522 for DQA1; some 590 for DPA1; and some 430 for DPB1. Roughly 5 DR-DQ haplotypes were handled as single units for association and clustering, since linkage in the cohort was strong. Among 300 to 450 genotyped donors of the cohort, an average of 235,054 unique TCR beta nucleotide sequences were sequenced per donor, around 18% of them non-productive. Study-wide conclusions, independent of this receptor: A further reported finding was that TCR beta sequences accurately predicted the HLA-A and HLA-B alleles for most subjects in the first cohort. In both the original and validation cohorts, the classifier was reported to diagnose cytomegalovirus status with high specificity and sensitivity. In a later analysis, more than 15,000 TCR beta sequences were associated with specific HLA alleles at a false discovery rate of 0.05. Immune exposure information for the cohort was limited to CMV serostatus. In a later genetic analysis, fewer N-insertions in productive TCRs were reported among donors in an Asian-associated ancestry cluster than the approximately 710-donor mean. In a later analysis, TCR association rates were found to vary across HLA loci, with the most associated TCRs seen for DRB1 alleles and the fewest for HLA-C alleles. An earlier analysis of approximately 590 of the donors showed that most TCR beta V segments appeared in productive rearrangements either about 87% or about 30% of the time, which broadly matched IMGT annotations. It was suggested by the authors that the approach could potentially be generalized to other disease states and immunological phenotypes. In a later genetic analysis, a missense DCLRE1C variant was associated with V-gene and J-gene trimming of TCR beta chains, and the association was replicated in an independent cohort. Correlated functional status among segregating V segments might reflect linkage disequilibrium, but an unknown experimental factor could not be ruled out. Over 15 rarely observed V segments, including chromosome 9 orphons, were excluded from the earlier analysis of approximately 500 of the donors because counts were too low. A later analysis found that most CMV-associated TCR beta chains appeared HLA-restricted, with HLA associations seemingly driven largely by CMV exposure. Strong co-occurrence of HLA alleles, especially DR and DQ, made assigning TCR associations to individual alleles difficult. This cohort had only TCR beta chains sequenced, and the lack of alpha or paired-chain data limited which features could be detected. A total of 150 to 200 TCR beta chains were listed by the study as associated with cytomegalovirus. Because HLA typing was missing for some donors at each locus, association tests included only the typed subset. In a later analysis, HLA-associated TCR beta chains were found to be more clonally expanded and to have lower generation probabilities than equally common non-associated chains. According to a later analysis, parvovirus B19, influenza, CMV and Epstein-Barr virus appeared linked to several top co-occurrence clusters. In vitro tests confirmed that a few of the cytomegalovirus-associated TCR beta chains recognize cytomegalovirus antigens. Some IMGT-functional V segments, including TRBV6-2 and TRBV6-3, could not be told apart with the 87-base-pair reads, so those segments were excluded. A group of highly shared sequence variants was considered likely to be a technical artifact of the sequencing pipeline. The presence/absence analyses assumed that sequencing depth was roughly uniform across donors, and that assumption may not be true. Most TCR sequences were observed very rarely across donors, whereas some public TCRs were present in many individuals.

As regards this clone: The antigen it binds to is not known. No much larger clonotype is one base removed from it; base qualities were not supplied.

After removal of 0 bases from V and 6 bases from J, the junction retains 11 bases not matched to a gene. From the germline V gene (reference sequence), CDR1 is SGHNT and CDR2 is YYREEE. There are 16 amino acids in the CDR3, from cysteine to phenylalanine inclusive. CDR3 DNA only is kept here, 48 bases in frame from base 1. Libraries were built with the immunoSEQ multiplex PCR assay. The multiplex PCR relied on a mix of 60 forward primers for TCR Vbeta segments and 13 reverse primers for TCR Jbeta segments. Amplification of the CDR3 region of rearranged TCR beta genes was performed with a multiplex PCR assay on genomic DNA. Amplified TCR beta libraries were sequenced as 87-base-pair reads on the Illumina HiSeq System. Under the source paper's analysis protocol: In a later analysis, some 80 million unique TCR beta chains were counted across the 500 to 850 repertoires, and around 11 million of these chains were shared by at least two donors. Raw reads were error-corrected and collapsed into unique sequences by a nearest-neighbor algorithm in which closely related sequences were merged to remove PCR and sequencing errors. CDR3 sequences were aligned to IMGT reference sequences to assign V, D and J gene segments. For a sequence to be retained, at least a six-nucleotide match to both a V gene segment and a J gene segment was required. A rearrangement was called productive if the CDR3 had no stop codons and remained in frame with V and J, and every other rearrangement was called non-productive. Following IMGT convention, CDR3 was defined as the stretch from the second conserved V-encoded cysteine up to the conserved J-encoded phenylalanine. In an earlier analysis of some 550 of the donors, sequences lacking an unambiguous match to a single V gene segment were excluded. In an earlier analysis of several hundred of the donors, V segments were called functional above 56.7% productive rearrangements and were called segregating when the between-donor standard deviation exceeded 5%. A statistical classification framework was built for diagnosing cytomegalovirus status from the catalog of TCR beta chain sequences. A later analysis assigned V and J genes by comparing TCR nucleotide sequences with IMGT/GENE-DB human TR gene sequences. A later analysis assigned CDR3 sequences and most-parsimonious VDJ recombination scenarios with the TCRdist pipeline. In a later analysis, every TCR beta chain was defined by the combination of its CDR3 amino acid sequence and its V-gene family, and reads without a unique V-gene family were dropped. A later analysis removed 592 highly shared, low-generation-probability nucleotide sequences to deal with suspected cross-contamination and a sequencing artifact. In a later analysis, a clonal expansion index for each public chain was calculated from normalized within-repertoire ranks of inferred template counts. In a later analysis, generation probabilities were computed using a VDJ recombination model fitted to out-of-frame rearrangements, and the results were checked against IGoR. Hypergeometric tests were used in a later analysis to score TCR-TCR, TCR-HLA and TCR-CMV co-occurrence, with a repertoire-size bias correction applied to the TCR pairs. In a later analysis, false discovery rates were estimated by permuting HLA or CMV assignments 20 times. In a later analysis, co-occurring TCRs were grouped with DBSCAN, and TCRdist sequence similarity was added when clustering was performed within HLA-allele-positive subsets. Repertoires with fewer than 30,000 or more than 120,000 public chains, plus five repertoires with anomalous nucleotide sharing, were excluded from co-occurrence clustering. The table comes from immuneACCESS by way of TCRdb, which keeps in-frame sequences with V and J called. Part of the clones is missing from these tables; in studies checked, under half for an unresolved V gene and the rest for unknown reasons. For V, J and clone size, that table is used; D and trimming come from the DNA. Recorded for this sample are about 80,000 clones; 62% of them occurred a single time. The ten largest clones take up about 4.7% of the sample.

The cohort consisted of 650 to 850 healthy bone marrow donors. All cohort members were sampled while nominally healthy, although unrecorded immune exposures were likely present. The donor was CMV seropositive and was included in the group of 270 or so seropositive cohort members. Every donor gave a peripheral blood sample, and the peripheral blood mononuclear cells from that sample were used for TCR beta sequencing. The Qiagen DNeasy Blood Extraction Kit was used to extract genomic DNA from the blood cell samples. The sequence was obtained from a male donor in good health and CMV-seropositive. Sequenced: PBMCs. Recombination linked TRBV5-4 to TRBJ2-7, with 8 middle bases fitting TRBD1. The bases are TGTGCCAGCAGCTTGGGGCTGGGGACAGGCTCTGCCGAGCAGTACTTC. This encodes CASSLGLGTGSAEQYF.